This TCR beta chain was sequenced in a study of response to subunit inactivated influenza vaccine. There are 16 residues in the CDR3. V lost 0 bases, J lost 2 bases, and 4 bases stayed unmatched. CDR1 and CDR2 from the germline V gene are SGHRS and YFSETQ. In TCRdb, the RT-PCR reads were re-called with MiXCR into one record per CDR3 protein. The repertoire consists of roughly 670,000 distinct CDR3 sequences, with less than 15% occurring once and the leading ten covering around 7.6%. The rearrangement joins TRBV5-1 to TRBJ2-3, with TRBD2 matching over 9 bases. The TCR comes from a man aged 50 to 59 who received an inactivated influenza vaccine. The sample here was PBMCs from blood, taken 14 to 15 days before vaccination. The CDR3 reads CASSLGSSGNTDTQYF. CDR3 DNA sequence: TGCGCCAGCAGCTTGGGTTCTAGCGGGAACACAGATACGCAGTATTTT.